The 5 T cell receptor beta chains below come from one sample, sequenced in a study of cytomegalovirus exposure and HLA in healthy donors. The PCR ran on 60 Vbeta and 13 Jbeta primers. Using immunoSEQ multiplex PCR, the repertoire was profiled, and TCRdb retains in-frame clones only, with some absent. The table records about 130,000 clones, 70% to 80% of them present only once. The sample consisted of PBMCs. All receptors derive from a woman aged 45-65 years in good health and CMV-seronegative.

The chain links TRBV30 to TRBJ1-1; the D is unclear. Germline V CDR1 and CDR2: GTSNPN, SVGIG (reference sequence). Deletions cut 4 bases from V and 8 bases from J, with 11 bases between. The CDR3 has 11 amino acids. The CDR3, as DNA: TGTGCCTGGATCCTAGGGAGGGAAGCTTTCTTT. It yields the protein CAWILGREAFF.

CDR3 region: CASSLAVEQFF. Written as DNA, the CDR3 is TGTGCCAGCAGCTTAGCGGTTGAGCAGTTCTTC. The chain links TRBV11-3 to TRBJ2-1; D call uncertain. Trimming shortened V by 1 base and J by 9 bases, and 4 bases separated the two germline ends. CDR3 length: 11 amino acids. Germline V gene data show CDR1 as SGHNT and CDR2 as YENEEA.

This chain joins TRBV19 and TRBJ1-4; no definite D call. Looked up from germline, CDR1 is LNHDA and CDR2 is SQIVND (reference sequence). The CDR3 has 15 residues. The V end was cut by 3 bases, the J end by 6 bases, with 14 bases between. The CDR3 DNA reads TGTGCCAGTAGTATTAGCCGCACCCCCTATGAAAAACTGTTTTTT. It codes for CASSISRTPYEKLFF.

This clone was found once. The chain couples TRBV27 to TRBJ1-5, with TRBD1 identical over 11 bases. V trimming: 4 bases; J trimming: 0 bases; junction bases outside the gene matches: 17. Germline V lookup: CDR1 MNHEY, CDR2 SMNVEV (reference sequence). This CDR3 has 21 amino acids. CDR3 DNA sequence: TGTGCCAGCAGTTCGGGACAGGGGGGCGATTTATTGAATTATAGCAATCAGCCCCAGCATTTT. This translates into CASSSGQGGDLLNYSNQPQHF.

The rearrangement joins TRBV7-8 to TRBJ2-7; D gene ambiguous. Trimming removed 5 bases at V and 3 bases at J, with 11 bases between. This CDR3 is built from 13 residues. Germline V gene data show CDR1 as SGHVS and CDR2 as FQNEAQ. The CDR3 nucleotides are TGTGCCAGCAGCCCCCGAGGCGACTACGAGCAGTACGTC. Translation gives CASSPRGDYEQYV.